One and the same sample provided the 30 T cell receptor beta chains below, sequenced in a study of spatial heterogeneity in lung cancer. The time point is: sample taken at primary tumor resection. A single record per CDR3 protein comes from TCRdb applying MiXCR to the 5' RACE reads. The sample records around 89,000 distinct CDR3 sequences, less than 15% being singletons. The sample was PBMCs, taken at surgery. Receptor source: a male donor with early-stage non-small cell lung cancer.

The rearrangement uses TRBV12-3 or TRBV12-4 and TRBJ2-4, with D possibly matching TRBD1 (6 bases). V lost 6 bases to trimming and J lost 3 bases, with 15 bases between them. The CDR3 runs 15 residues. The CDR3: CASSFRRQDKNIQYF. DNA for the CDR3: TGTGCCAGCAGCTTCCGCCGACAGGACAAAAACATTCAGTACTTC.

The chain couples TRBV2 to TRBJ2-1; 9 bases match TRBD2. Germline V gene sequence: CDR1 SNHLY, CDR2 FYNNEI. Trimming removed 0 bases from V and 3 bases from J; junction bases left unmatched: 3. This CDR3 contains 16 residues. Here the CDR3 reads CASSEARTSDYNEQFF. In DNA form, the CDR3 reads TGTGCCAGCAGTGAAGCCCGGACTAGCGACTACAATGAGCAGTTCTTC.

This clonotype was counted only a few times. V is TRBV2 and J is TRBJ1-5; 8 bases fit TRBD1. The V segment lost 6 bases and the J segment 2 bases; nucleotides outside the gene matches: 6. The CDR3 has 15 amino acids. Per germline, CDR1 SNHLY and CDR2 FYNNEI. Here the CDR3 reads CASREDRVRNQPQHF. DNA of the CDR3: TGTGCCAGCAGGGAGGACAGGGTGCGCAATCAGCCCCAGCATTTT. The whole variable domain, filled in from reference TRBV2 and TRBJ1-5, reads EPEVTQTPSHQVTQMGQEVILRCVPISNHLYFYWYRQILGQKVEFLVSFYNNEISEKSEIFDDQFSVERPDGSNFTLKIRSTKLEDSAMYFCASREDRVRNQPQHFGDGTRLSIL.

This clonotype was found a few times. The V gene is TRBV11-2, the J gene TRBJ2-5, with 10 bases lining up with TRBD2. The V gene end was trimmed by 1 base and the J gene end by 4 bases; junction bases not matched to a gene: 3. Germline values: CDR1 SGHAT, CDR2 FQNNGV. CDR3 size: 15 residues. CDR3 region: CASSLGVAGGETQYF. The CDR3 DNA reads TGTGCCAGCAGCTTAGGAGTAGCGGGGGGAGAGACCCAGTACTTC. Using reference TRBV11-2 and TRBJ2-5 for the parts outside the CDR3, the full variable domain is EAGVAQSPRYKIIEKRQSVAFWCNPISGHATLYWYQQILGQGPKLLIQFQNNGVVDDSQLPKDRFSAERLKGVDSTLKIQPAKLEDSAVYLCASSLGVAGGETQYFGPGTRLLVL.

The chain links TRBV6-1 to TRBJ2-3, with D hard to call. Trimming took off 10 bases at V and 5 bases at J, with 7 bases between the two ends. Germline V lookup: CDR1 MNHNS, CDR2 SASEGT. The CDR3 has 10 residues. The CDR3 DNA follows: TGTGCCACCGGGCAAGATACGCAGTATTTT. Its translation: CATGQDTQYF.

This clonotype was recorded many times. V and J are TRBV6-5 and TRBJ2-6; no firm D call. CDR1 and CDR2 from the germline V gene are MNHEY and SVGAGI. This CDR3 region has 15 residues. Trimming pared 4 bases from V and 0 bases from J, leaving 7 bases between. The CDR3 DNA sequence: TGTGCCAGCAGTTGGCAACGCTCTGGGGCCAACGTCCTGACTTTC. This translates into CASSWQRSGANVLTF.

This clonotype has just a few counts. The chain links TRBV9 to TRBJ2-1; TRBD2 might be the D (5 bases). The germline V and J ends were trimmed by 3 bases and 5 bases, with 12 bases remaining between them. The germline V gene has CDR1 SGDLS and CDR2 YYNGEE. The CDR3 loop spans 14 amino acids. For the CDR3, the DNA is TGTGCCAGCAGCGGAGGGTCTCCTAACAATGAGCAGTTCTTC. This sequence encodes CASSGGSPNNEQFF.

The V gene is TRBV29-1, the J gene TRBJ2-5; the match to TRBD2 covers 12 bases. The V gene's germline CDR1 is SQVTM and CDR2 ANQGSEA. The CDR3 covers 17 residues. J lost 2 bases, V lost 0 bases, and 7 bases had no gene match. The CDR3 bases are TGCAGCGTTGAAGATCCCCCTAGCGGGAGGGGGCAAGAGACCCAGTACTTC. This gives the protein CSVEDPPSGRGQETQYF. The full variable domain, rest sourced from reference TRBV29-1 and TRBJ2-5, is SAVISQKPSRDICQRGTSLTIQCQVDSQVTMMFWYRQQPGQSLTLIATANQGSEATYESGFVIDKFPISRPNLTFSTLTVSNMSPEDSSIYLCSVEDPPSGRGQETQYFGPGTRLLVL.

The V gene is TRBV5-1, the J gene TRBJ2-2, with 11 bases fitting TRBD2. The CDR3 is 15 residues long. Losses at the gene ends were 4 bases for V and 1 base for J; bases not matched to a gene: 0. Germline-derived CDR1 and CDR2 are SGHRS and YFSETQ. The CDR3 region is CASSGTSGNTGELFF. The DNA of the CDR3 is TGCGCCAGCAGCGGGACTAGCGGGAACACCGGGGAGCTGTTTTTT.

The chain employs TRBV11-2 and TRBJ2-3; 7 nucleotides agree with TRBD2. The trim removed 1 base at V and 4 bases at J, leaving 2 bases unmatched. CDR3 size: 14 residues. Germline V gene lookup returns CDR1 SGHAT and CDR2 FQNNGV. The CDR3 DNA reads as TGTGCCAGCAGCTTAGGACTAGCAGCAGATACGCAGTATTTT. As protein: CASSLGLAADTQYF.

The sample holds a few counts of this clonotype. J is TRBJ2-7 and V is TRBV7-2, with D possibly TRBD1 on 6 matching bases. The CDR3 has 13 amino acids. Germline values: CDR1 SGHTA, CDR2 FQGNSA. V was cut by 5 bases and J by 4 bases, with 12 bases left in between. As DNA, the CDR3 is TGTGCCAGCAGCGGGGACATCAGTTACGAGCAGTACTTC. Its protein product is CASSGDISYEQYF. Supplemented by reference TRBV7-2 and TRBJ2-7, the full variable domain reads GAGVSQSPSNKVTEKGKDVELRCDPISGHTALYWYRQSLGQGLEFLIYFQGNSAPDKSGLPSDRFSAERTGGSVSTLTIQRTQQEDSAVYLCASSGDISYEQYFGPGTRLTVT.

This clonotype was seen ten or more times. The chain couples TRBV5-5 to TRBJ2-3, with D possibly TRBD2 on 6 matching bases. CDR1 and CDR2 (germline): SGHKS, YYEKEE (reference sequence). CDR3 length: 14 amino acids. The ends were cut back, 4 bases at V and 3 bases at J, with 12 bases in the middle. The CDR3 nucleotides are TGTGCCAGCAGCCCGATGGAGGGTACAGATACGCAGTATTTT. Its translation: CASSPMEGTDTQYF.

The rearrangement uses TRBV7-2 and TRBJ2-3, with 11 nucleotides matching TRBD2. Trimming at V came to 4 bases and at J to 6 bases, leaving 12 bases not matched to a gene. There are 17 residues in the CDR3. Germline V CDR1 and CDR2: SGHTA, FQGNSA. In DNA form, the CDR3 reads TGTGCCAGCAGCTCCCTGGGTAGCGGGGGGGCTGGGGATACGCAGTATTTT. It is translated as CASSSLGSGGAGDTQYF.

This clonotype was recorded a few times. The chain has TRBV4-1 and TRBJ1-3, with D uncertain. V was cut by 0 bases and J by 0 bases, with 9 bases left in between. Germline V gene data show CDR1 as MGHRA and CDR2 as YSYEKL. The CDR3 has 16 amino acids. The CDR3 here is CASSQDPANSGNTIYF. In nucleotides, the CDR3 is TGCGCCAGCAGCCAAGATCCGGCGAACTCTGGAAACACCATATATTTT.

A note on this clonotype: A read error may be the cause here, since a much bigger clone is one base away. V gene TRBV7-2 combines with J gene TRBJ2-7, with D uncertain. Germline-derived CDR1 and CDR2 are SGHTA and FQGNSA. The length of the CDR3 is 12 residues. Trimming shortened V by 2 bases and J by 0 bases, and 2 bases separated the two germline ends. The CDR3 DNA follows: TGTGCCAGCAGCTTAAACTCCTACGAGCAGTACTTC. The encoded protein is CASSLNSYEQYF.

In DNA form, the CDR3 reads TGTGCCAGCAGCTTAGAAGGTCTGACAGTCACTGAAGCTTTCTTT. Translating it yields CASSLEGLTVTEAFF. The rearrangement uses TRBV7-8 and TRBJ1-1; a possible D gene is TRBD1 (5 bases). Germline V CDR1 and CDR2: SGHVS, FQNEAQ. V dropped 1 base and J dropped 4 bases, with 13 bases sitting between them. The length of the CDR3 is 15 residues.

This chain connects TRBV7-9 to TRBJ2-5; D remains ambiguous. Trimming stripped 2 bases from V and 3 bases from J, with 7 bases between. Germline values: CDR1 SEHNR, CDR2 FQNEAQ (reference sequence). The CDR3 length is 13 residues. The CDR3: CASSLMSEETQYF. CDR3 nucleotides: TGTGCCAGCAGCTTAATGAGTGAAGAGACCCAGTACTTC.

This rearrangement joins TRBV5-1 to TRBJ1-1; perhaps TRBD1 as D (6 bases). The CDR3 has 15 amino acids. Trimming stripped 4 bases from V and 3 bases from J, with 16 bases between. Germline-derived CDR1 and CDR2 are SGHRS and YFSETQ. CDR3 coding DNA: TGCGCCAGCAGCCCCACAACAGGGAGGTACACTGAAGCTTTCTTT. Its protein is CASSPTTGRYTEAFF.

The V and J genes are TRBV30 and TRBJ1-1; 8 positions match TRBD1. Losses at the gene ends were 5 bases for V and 3 bases for J; bases not matched to a gene: 11. The CDR3 covers 15 residues. The germline gives CDR1 GTSNPN, CDR2 SVGIG (reference sequence). DNA of the CDR3: TGTGCCTGGGGGACAGGCATTATTGCTCACACTGAAGCTTTCTTT. This sequence encodes CAWGTGIIAHTEAFF.

The chain employs TRBV7-2 and TRBJ2-4, with TRBD2 matching over 9 bases. CDR1 SGHTA and CDR2 FQGNSA come from the germline V gene. With V trimmed by 1 base and J by 3 bases, 7 bases remained unmatched. The CDR3 contains 17 residues. The CDR3 is CASSLVGGRADKNIQYF. DNA for the CDR3: TGTGCCAGCAGCTTAGTAGGCGGGAGGGCTGACAAAAACATTCAGTACTTC.

This chain links TRBV4-1 with TRBJ2-3, with a possible D match to TRBD2 (7 bases). Germline V CDR1 and CDR2: MGHRA, YSYEKL. V was shortened by 8 bases and J by 2 bases, with 14 bases between the two germline ends. CDR3 length equals 14 residues. This CDR3 is CASSMGGATDTQYF. For the CDR3, the DNA is TGCGCCAGCTCTATGGGGGGGGCCACAGATACGCAGTATTTT.

The gene calls are TRBV28 and TRBJ1-6; 9 bases match TRBD1. CDR1 is MDHEN, CDR2 SYDVKM, per germline. The J segment lost 10 bases and the V segment lost 2 bases, leaving 6 bases of the junction unmatched. CDR3 length: 15 residues. CDR3: CASSLAGQGLSPLHF. For the CDR3, the DNA is TGTGCCAGCAGTTTAGCGGGACAGGGTTTGTCACCCCTCCACTTT.

The rearrangement links TRBV6-5 to TRBJ1-4, with D possibly matching TRBD1 (6 bases). The ends were cut back, 4 bases at V and 8 bases at J, with 14 bases in the middle. CDR1 is MNHEY and CDR2 is SVGAGI in the germline V gene. The CDR3 runs to 14 residues. CDR3 bases: TGTGCCAGCAGTTTAGATCCTCAGGGGGAAAAACTGTTTTTT. Protein sequence: CASSLDPQGEKLFF.

A few counts support this clonotype. The chain combines TRBV5-6 with TRBJ2-1; 9 bases are a match to TRBD1. Germline loops: CDR1 SGHDT, CDR2 YYEEEE. The length of the CDR3 is 13 residues. Trimming took 4 bases from V and 6 from J; bases not matched to a gene: 2. CDR3 sequence reads: CASSKGQGNEQFF. The CDR3 DNA reads as TGTGCCAGCAGCAAGGGACAGGGCAATGAGCAGTTCTTC.

The chain has TRBV29-1 and TRBJ1-2, with a weak D call TRBD1 (5 bases). The CDR3 has 12 residues. Germline lookup yields CDR1 SQVTM and CDR2 ANQGSEA. The germline V and J ends were trimmed by 1 base and 7 bases, with 10 bases remaining between them. As DNA, the CDR3 is TGCAGCGTTGAAGTGGGACTACGTGGCTACACCTTC. Translation: CSVEVGLRGYTF.

The V and J genes are TRBV5-1 and TRBJ1-1; 7 bases map to TRBD1. With 6 bases clipped from V and 2 bases from J, the junction kept 10 bases outside the gene matches. CDR3 length: 15 residues. Looked up from germline, CDR1 is SGHRS and CDR2 is YFSETQ. The CDR3: CASTSDRPGNTEAFF. CDR3 bases: TGCGCCAGCACTTCGGACAGGCCCGGAAACACTGAAGCTTTCTTT.

This clonotype was found a few times. Given a much more abundant clone one base away, this may be a read error. The chain employs TRBV6-4 and TRBJ2-1; the match to TRBD2 covers 7 bases. The germline V gene has CDR1 MRHNA and CDR2 SNTAGT. This CDR3 is built from 13 residues. CDR3 residues: CGSSLLASGEQFF. In nucleotides, the CDR3 is TGTGGCAGCAGTTTACTAGCGTCTGGTGAGCAGTTCTTC.

The chain employs TRBV10-1 and TRBJ2-2; D gene ambiguous. From germline, CDR1 is WNHNN and CDR2 SYGVQD (reference sequence). The CDR3 is 15 amino acids. Between the trimmed V and J ends, which lost 3 bases and 5 bases, there was a span of 13 bases. The CDR3 sequence: CASSESTPETGELFF. The CDR3, as DNA: TGCGCCAGCAGTGAATCGACTCCCGAAACCGGGGAGCTGTTTTTT.

This rearrangement joins TRBV3-1 to TRBJ1-1; a possible D gene is TRBD1 (6 bases). Germline V gene sequence: CDR1 LGHDT, CDR2 YNNKEL (reference sequence). Between the trimmed V and J ends, which lost 5 bases and 10 bases, there was a span of 17 bases. The CDR3 has 13 residues. The DNA for the CDR3 is TGTGCCAGCAGCTCCCTAAACAGGGACGGAGCTTTCTTT. Its protein is CASSSLNRDGAFF. The full variable domain, its missing parts supplied by reference TRBV3-1 and TRBJ1-1, is DTAVSQTPKYLVTQMGNDKSIKCEQNLGHDTMYWYKQDSKKFLKIMFSYNNKELIINETVPNRFSPKSPDKAHLNLHINSLELGDSAVYFCASSSLNRDGAFFGQGTRLTVV.

This clonotype was found a few times. This rearrangement joins TRBV13 to TRBJ2-1; 9 bases line up with TRBD2. Germline V gives CDR1 PRHDT, CDR2 FYEKMQ (reference sequence). This CDR3 has 14 amino acids. J gave up 14 bases and V 0 bases, and 8 bases lay outside the gene matches. CDR3 sequence: CASSLGSSGSSKFF. The CDR3, as DNA: TGTGCCAGCAGCTTAGGCAGTAGCGGGAGTTCGAAGTTCTTC. The full variable domain, in which reference TRBV13 and TRBJ2-1 provide the parts outside the CDR3, is AAGVIQSPRHLIKEKRETATLKCYPIPRHDTVYWYQQGPGQDPQFLISFYEKMQSDKGSIPDRFSAQQFSDYHSELNMSSLELGDSALYFCASSLGSSGSSKFFGPGTRLTVL.